Each of the 2 T cell receptor beta chains below was sequenced from the same sample in a study of shared clonotypes between healthy human individuals. Naive CD8 cells were CD45RO-negative, positively selected for CCR7, excluding terminally differentiated effector memory CD45RA+ cells. Only in-frame clones appear in the TCRdb table, and some are missing; sequencing was by immunoSEQ multiplex PCR. Of around 2,100,000 clones in the sample, 85% to 95% are singletons; the top ten hold approximately 1%. The specimen was naive CD8+ T cells sorted from blood. Source of these receptors: a man between 18 and 29 years old in good health.

The V gene is TRBV5-1, the J gene TRBJ1-6; 10 bases are a match to TRBD1. Germline CDR1 is SGHRS and CDR2 is YFSETQ. The CDR3 runs 20 residues. V lost 0 bases, J lost 8 bases, and 17 bases stayed unmatched. CDR3 in amino acids: CASSLAPSGTGVQEDSPLHF. The CDR3 bases are TGCGCCAGCAGCTTGGCCCCTTCGGGGACAGGGGTTCAAGAAGATTCACCCCTCCACTTT.

Concerning this clone itself: The same CDR3 can be traced to other DNA sequences in this sample. The rearrangement joins TRBV5-4 to TRBJ2-3; no definite D call. In germline, CDR1 is SGHNT, CDR2 YYREEE (reference sequence). V lost 0 bases, J lost 5 bases, and 4 bases lay in between. There are 12 residues in the CDR3. The DNA of the CDR3 is TGTGCCAGCAGCTTGGGGGGAGATACGCAGTATTTT. Its translation is CASSLGGDTQYF.